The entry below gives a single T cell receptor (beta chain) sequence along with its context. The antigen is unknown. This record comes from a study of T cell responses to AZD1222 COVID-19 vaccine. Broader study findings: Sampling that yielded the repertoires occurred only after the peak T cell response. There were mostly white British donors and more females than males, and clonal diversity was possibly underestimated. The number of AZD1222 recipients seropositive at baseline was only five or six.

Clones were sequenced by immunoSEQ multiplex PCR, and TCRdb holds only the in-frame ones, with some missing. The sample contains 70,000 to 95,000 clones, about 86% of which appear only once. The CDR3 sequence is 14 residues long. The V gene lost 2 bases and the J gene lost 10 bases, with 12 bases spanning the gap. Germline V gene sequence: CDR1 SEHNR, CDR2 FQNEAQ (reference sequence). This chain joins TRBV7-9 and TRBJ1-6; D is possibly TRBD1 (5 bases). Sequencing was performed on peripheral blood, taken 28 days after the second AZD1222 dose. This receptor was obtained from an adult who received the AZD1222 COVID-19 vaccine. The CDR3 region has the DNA TGTGCCAGCAGCTTACCGTTCAGGGAATCACCCCTCCACTTT. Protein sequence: CASSLPFRESPLHF. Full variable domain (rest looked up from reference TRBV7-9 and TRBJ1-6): DTGVSQNPRHKITKRGQNVTFRCDPISEHNRLYWYRQTLGQGPEFLTYFQNEAQLEKSRLLSDRFSAERPKGSFSTLEIQRTEQGDSAMYLCASSLPFRESPLHFGNGTRLTVT.